These 6 T cell receptor beta chains share one sample of origin, sequenced in a study of identical twins. TCRdb itself ran the 5' RACE reads through MiXCR, one entry per CDR3 protein. Of some 500,000 distinct CDR3 sequences listed, under 25% are singletons. The sample was also linked to a second study, of T cells expressing NK-cell markers.

The material sequenced was CD4+ T cells sorted from blood. These receptor sequences come from a woman aged 18-30 years in good health.

The V and J genes are TRBV10-1 and TRBJ2-3; 8 nucleotides agree with TRBD2. CDR3 length: 15 residues. V shed 2 bases, J shed 9 bases, and the junction held 10 bases outside the gene matches. Germline V gives CDR1 WNHNN, CDR2 SYGVQD (reference sequence). CDR3 in amino acids: CASSEPASGQETQYF. CDR3 DNA: TGCGCCAGCAGTGAGCCGGCTAGCGGGCAAGAAACGCAGTATTTT.

The chain has TRBV7-7 and TRBJ2-5, with 8 bases lining up with TRBD2. Germline CDR1 is SSHAT and CDR2 is FNYEAQ (reference sequence). This CDR3 contains 17 residues. J gave up 1 base and V 5 bases, and 12 bases lay outside the gene matches. CDR3 residues: CASSLGDVAGFQETQYF. CDR3 DNA sequence: TGTGCCAGCAGCCTAGGAGATGTAGCGGGGTTCCAAGAGACCCAGTACTTC.

This chain uses TRBV5-1 with TRBJ2-3; TRBD2 aligns across 13 bases. V lost 4 bases to trimming and J lost 2 bases; unmatched junction nucleotides: 7. The germline V gene encodes CDR1 SGHRS and CDR2 YFSETQ. This CDR3 is 17 amino acids long. The DNA of the CDR3 is TGCGCCAGCAGCGCCGGACTAGCGGGGGCGGACACAGATACGCAGTATTTT. Residues: CASSAGLAGADTDTQYF.

V gene TRBV6-5 combines with J gene TRBJ1-4, with unresolved D. The germline V gene encodes CDR1 MNHEY and CDR2 SVGAGI. The V gene lost 4 bases and the J gene lost 0 bases, with 12 bases spanning the gap. This CDR3 contains 16 residues. The CDR3 DNA follows: TGTGCCAGCAGTTGGTTCGGCGGGGCAACTAATGAAAAACTGTTTTTT. Residues: CASSWFGGATNEKLFF.

This clonotype has more than one count but fewer than ten. The genes are TRBV7-3 and TRBJ2-3, with 14 nucleotides matching TRBD2. The CDR3 is 16 residues long. The V segment lost 4 bases and the J segment 7 bases; nucleotides outside the gene matches: 7. Germline CDR1 is SGHTA and CDR2 is FQGTGA. As DNA, the CDR3 is TGTGCCAGCAGCTACCCGACTAGCGGGGGGGCTAATACGCAGTATTTT. As protein: CASSYPTSGGANTQYF. The entire variable domain, with the rest obtained from reference TRBV7-3 and TRBJ2-3, is as follows: GAGVSQTPSNKVTEKGKYVELRCDPISGHTALYWYRQSLGQGPEFLIYFQGTGAADDSGLPNDRFFAVRPEGSVSTLKIQRTERGDSAVYLCASSYPTSGGANTQYFGPGTRLTVL.

This clonotype came up a few times. This chain joins TRBV6-1 and TRBJ2-1; D remains unclear. The germline V and J ends were trimmed by 0 bases and 4 bases, with 7 bases remaining between them. The CDR3 runs 14 residues. Looked up from germline, CDR1 is MNHNS and CDR2 is SASEGT. This CDR3 reads CASSEAQEYNEQFF. The DNA of the CDR3 is TGTGCCAGCAGTGAAGCTCAGGAATACAATGAGCAGTTCTTC.